This T cell receptor beta chain stems from a study of blood T cell repertoires in COVID-19. Study-level background: Sources were T cells, B-cell-depleted T cells, or PBMCs; the material itself was cDNA or gDNA.

V lost 7 bases and J lost 7; bases outside the gene matches: 5. The CDR3 contains 12 residues. The germline V gene has CDR1 SGHRS and CDR2 YFSETQ. This clone showed up many times. Measured with immunoSEQ multiplex PCR; TCRdb has only the in-frame clones, and not every one. The table records 150,000 or so clones, about 88% of them present only once. The rearrangement uses TRBV5-1 and TRBJ1-1, with 9 bases that match TRBD1. The receptor was isolated from a woman older than 75 with acute or convalescent COVID-19. Sequencing used peripheral blood. CDR3 protein: CASRVGQGEAFF. Written as DNA, the CDR3 is TGCGCCAGCCGCGTGGGACAGGGTGAAGCTTTCTTT.